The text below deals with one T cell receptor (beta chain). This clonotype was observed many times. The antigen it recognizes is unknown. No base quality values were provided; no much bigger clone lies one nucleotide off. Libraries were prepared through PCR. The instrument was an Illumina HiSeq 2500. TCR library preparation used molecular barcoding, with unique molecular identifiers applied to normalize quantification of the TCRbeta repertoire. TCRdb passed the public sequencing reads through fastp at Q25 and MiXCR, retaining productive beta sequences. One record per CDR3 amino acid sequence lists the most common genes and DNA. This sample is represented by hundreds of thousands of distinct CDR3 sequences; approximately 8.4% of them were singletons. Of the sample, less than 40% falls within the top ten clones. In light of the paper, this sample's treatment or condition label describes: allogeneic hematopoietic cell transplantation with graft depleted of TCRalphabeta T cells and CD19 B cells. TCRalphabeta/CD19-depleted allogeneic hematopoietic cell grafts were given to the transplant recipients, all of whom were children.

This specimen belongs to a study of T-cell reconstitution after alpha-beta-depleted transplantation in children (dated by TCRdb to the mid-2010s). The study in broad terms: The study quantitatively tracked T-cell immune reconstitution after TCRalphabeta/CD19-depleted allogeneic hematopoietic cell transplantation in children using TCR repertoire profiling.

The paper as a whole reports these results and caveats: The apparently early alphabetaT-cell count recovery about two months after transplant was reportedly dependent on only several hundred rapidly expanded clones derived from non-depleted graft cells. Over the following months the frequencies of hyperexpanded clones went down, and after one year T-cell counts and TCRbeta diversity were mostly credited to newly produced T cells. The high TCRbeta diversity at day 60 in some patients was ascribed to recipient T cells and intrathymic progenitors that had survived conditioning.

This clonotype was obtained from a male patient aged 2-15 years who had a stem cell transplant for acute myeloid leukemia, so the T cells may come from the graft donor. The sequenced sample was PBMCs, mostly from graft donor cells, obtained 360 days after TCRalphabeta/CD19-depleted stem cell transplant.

The CDR3 corresponds to CASSPRLVSLNEQFF. The nucleotide sequence is given as TGCGCCAGCAGCCCCCGACTAGTCTCGCTAAATGAGCAGTTCTTC. Recombination linked TRBV5-1 to TRBJ2-1, and the D gene may be TRBD2, 6 bases matching. V loses 4 bases of germline sequence and J loses 7 bases, and the interval between the two ends is 18 bases. The cysteine opens and the phenylalanine closes a CDR3 of 15 amino acids. Only the CDR3 portion is preserved as DNA: 45 bases, with reading frame beginning at the first base. CDR1 SGHRS and CDR2 YFSETQ were looked up in the germline V gene.